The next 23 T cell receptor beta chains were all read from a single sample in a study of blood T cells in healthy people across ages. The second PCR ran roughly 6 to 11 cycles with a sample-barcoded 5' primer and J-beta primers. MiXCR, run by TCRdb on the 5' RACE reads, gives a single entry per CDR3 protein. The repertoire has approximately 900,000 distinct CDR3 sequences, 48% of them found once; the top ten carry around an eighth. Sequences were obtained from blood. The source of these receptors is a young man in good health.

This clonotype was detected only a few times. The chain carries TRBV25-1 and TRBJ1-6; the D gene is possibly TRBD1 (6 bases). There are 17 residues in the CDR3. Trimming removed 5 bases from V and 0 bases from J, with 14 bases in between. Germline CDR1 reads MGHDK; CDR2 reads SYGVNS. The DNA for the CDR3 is TGTGCCAGCAGTCCCATACAGGGCGTCTCCTATAATTCACCCCTCCACTTT. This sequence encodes CASSPIQGVSYNSPLHF.

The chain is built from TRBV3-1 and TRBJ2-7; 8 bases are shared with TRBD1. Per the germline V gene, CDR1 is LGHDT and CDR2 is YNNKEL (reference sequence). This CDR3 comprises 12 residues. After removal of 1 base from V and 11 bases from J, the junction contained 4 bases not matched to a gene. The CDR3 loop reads CASSQGNRGKYF. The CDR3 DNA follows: TGTGCCAGCAGCCAAGGAAACAGGGGGAAGTACTTC.

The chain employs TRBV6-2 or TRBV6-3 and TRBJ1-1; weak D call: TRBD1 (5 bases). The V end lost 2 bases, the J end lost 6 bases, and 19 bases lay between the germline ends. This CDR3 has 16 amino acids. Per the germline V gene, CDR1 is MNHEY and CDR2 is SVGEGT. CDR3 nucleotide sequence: TGTGCCAGCAGTTACGTAGCAGGGCGGTCGAGCGCTGAAGCTTTCTTT. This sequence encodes CASSYVAGRSSAEAFF.

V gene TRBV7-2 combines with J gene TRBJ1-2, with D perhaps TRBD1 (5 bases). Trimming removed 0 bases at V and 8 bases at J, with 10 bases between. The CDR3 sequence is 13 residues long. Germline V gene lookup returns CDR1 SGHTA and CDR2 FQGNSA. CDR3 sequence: CASSLAREIGYTF. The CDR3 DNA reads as TGTGCCAGCAGCTTAGCCAGGGAGATCGGCTACACCTTC.

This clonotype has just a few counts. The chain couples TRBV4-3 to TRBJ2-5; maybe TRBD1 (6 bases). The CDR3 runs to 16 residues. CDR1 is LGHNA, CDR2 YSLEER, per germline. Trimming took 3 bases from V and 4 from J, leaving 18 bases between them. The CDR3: CASSQQTGLAGETQYF. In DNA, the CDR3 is TGCGCCAGCAGCCAGCAAACAGGGCTAGCAGGAGAGACCCAGTACTTC.

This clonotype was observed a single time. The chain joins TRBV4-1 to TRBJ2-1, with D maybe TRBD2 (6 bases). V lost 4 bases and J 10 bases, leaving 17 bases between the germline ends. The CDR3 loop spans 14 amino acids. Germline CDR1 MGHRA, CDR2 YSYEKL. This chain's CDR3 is CASSLGLESYEQFF. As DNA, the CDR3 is TGCGCCAGCAGCCTGGGACTCGAGTCCTACGAGCAGTTCTTC.

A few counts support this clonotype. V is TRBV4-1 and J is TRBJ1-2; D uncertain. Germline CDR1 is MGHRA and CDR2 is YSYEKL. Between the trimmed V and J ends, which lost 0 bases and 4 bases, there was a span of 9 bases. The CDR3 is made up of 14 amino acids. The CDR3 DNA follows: TGCGCCAGCAGCCAAGAGGGGTCCTTCTATGGCTACACCTTC. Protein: CASSQEGSFYGYTF.

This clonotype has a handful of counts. The CDR3 loop reads CASSQERAVYNEQFF. The CDR3 coding sequence is TGTGCCAGCAGCCAAGAACGGGCCGTTTACAATGAGCAGTTCTTC. The gene calls are TRBV3-1 and TRBJ2-1; D call uncertain. This CDR3 has 15 amino acids. V was shortened by 0 bases and J by 4 bases, with 10 bases between the two germline ends. CDR1 and CDR2 (germline): LGHDT, YNNKEL (reference sequence).

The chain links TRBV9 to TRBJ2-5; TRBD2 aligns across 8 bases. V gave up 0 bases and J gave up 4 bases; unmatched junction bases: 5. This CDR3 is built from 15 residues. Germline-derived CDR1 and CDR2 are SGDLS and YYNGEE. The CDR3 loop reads CASSVVGGGLETQYF. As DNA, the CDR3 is TGTGCCAGCAGCGTAGTCGGGGGGGGCCTAGAGACCCAGTACTTC.

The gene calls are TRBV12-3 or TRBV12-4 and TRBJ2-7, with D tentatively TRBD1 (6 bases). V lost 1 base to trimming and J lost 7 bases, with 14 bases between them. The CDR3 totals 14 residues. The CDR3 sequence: CASSLGGLSWEQYF. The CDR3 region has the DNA TGTGCCAGCAGTTTAGGGGGGCTATCTTGGGAGCAGTACTTC.

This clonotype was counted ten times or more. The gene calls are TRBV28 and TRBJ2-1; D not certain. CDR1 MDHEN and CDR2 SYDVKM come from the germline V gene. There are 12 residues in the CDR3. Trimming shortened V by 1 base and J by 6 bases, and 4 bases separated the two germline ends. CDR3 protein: CASSLFFNEQFF. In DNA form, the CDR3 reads TGTGCCAGCAGTTTATTCTTCAATGAGCAGTTCTTC.

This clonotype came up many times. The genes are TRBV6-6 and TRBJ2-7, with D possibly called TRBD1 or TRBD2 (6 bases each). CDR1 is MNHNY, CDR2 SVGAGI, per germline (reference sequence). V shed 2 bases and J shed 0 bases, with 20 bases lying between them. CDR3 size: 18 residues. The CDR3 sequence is CASSYDLTQGGSSYEQYF. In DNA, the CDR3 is TGTGCCAGCAGTTACGACTTGACTCAAGGGGGGTCCTCCTACGAGCAGTACTTC.

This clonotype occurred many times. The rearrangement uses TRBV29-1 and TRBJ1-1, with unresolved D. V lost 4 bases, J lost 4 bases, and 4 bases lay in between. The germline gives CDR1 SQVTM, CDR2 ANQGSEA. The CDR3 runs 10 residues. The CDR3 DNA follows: TGCAGCGTTGGAGGCACTGAAGCTTTCTTT. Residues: CSVGGTEAFF.

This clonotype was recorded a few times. The CDR3 spells CASSLQGARGAFF. The CDR3 region has the DNA TGTGCCAGCAGTTTACAGGGGGCAAGGGGAGCTTTCTTT. The chain links TRBV12-3 or TRBV12-4 to TRBJ1-1; 8 nucleotides align to TRBD1. V lost 2 bases to trimming and J lost 10 bases; unmatched junction nucleotides: 6. The CDR3 runs to 13 residues.

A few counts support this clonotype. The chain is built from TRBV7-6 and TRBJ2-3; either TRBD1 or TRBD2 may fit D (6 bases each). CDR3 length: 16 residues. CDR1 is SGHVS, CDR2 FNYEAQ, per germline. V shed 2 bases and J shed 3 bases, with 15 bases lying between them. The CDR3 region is CASSLYGRGATDTQYF. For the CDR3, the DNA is TGTGCCAGCAGCTTATACGGAAGGGGGGCAACAGATACGCAGTATTTT.

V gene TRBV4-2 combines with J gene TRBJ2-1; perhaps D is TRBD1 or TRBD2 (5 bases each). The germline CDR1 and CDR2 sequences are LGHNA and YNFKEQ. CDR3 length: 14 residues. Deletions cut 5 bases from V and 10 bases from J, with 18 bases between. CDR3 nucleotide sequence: TGTGCCAGCAGCACCGGGACGGAAATTTACGAGCAGTTCTTC. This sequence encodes CASSTGTEIYEQFF.

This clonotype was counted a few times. The CDR3 bases are TGCGCCAGCAGCTTAGGACAGGGTGAGGTGGGCTACACCTTC. This gives the protein CASSLGQGEVGYTF. The chain employs TRBV5-1 and TRBJ1-2; 8 nucleotides align to TRBD1. This CDR3 has 14 amino acids. The junction had 8 bases not matched to a gene; V was cut back by 2 bases and J by 8 bases. From germline, CDR1 is SGHRS and CDR2 YFSETQ.

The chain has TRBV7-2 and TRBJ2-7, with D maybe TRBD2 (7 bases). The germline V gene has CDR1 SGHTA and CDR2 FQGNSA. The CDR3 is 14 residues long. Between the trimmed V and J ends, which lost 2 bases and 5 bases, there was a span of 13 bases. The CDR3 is CASSLNGGQHEQYF. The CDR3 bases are TGTGCCAGCAGCTTAAACGGGGGGCAACACGAGCAGTACTTC. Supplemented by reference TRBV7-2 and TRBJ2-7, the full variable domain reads GAGVSQSPSNKVTEKGKDVELRCDPISGHTALYWYRQSLGQGLEFLIYFQGNSAPDKSGLPSDRFSAERTGGSVSTLTIQRTQQEDSAVYLCASSLNGGQHEQYFGPGTRLTVT.

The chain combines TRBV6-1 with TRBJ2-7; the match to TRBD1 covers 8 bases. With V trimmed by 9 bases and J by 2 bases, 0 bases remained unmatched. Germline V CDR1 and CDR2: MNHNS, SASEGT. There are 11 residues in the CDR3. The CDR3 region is CARDRAYEQYF. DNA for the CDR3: TGTGCCAGGGACAGGGCCTACGAGCAGTACTTC.

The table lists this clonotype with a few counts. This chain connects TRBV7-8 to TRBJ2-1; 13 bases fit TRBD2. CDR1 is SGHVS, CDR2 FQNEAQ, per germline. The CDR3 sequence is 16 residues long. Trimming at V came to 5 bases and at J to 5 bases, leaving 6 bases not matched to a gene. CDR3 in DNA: TGTGCCAGCAGCCAGTTGACTAGCGGGGGGAACAATGAGCAGTTCTTC. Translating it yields CASSQLTSGGNNEQFF.

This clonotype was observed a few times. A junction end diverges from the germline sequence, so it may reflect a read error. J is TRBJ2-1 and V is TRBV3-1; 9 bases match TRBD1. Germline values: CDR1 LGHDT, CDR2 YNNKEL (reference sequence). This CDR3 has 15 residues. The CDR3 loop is CASSQTGGSYDEQFF. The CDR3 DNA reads TGTGCCAGCAGCCAAACAGGGGGCTCCTACGATGAGCAGTTCTTC.

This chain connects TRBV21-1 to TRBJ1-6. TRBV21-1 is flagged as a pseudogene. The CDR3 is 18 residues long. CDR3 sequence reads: CASSKRDKALHYNSPLHF. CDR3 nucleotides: TGTGCCAGCAGCAAACGAGACAAGGCCCTCCATTATAATTCACCCCTCCACTTT.

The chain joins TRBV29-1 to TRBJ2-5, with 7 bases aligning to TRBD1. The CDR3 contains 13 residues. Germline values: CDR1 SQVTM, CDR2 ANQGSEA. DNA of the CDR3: TGCCGCGCCCAGGGACAGTACCAAGAGACCCAGTACTTC. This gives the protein CRAQGQYQETQYF.